The TCR beta chain described here comes from a study of T cells in Graves' hyperthyroidism and ophthalmopathy. This clonotype was detected only a few times. From RNA transcripts, TCR beta CDR3 regions were amplified. First-round RT-PCR targeting the TCR CDR3 was performed with the HTBI primer set. One entry per CDR3 protein results from TCRdb running MiXCR on the multiplex PCR reads. The table includes 370,000 or so distinct CDR3 sequences, 15% to 18% detected once. CDR1 and CDR2 (germline): SGHTA, FQGNSA. Trimming removed 6 bases from V and 0 bases from J; junction bases left unmatched: 8. The CDR3 has 18 amino acids.

J is TRBJ2-6 and V is TRBV7-2; 10 nucleotides agree with TRBD2. This receptor was taken from a woman younger than 35 with Graves' hyperthyroidism that later progressed to Graves' ophthalmopathy. The sample taken for sequencing was blood. Here the CDR3 reads CASSRTGLAFSGANVLTF. The DNA of the CDR3 is TGTGCCAGCAGTCGAACGGGACTAGCGTTCTCTGGGGCCAACGTCCTGACTTTC.